These T cell receptor beta chains were read from a single sample in a study of vaccination and CD4 T cells after COVID-19. TCRdb redid the calling of the PCR reads with MiXCR, one entry per CDR3 protein. The sample shows fewer than 15,000 distinct CDR3 sequences, roughly 50% of them seen only once. No antigen is known for these receptors. The sequencing sample was made of CD4+ T cells from blood, cultured in vitro. The receptors stem from a human donor who had recovered from COVID-19. CDR3s include the opening cysteine and the closing phenylalanine or tryptophan. D genes are given only for firm matches. Some rows mark clone size as missing; the rest say once, few, many or name a class of expanded clone.

V	size	length	D	J	DNA	CDR3
TRBV10-1	-	13	-	TRBJ2-5	TGCGCCAGCAGCGTACAGGCCAGGGAGACCCAGTACTTC	CASSVQARETQYF
TRBV25-1	once	15	TRBD1	TRBJ2-4	TGTGCCAGCGCTGCCGACGGACAGGGCGGTGACATTCAGTACTTC	CASAADGQGGDIQYF
TRBV5-1	few	14	-	TRBJ2-7	TGCGCCAGCAGCTTGGCCGGGCTGTATTACGAGCAGTACTTC	CASSLAGLYYEQYF
TRBV6-5	-	15	-	TRBJ1-5	TGTGCCAGCAGTTTCACAGGAATTGGCAATCAGCCCCAGCATTTT	CASSFTGIGNQPQHF
TRBV20-1	-	16	TRBD1	TRBJ2-1	TGCAGTGCTATAAGACAGGGCTTAAGCTCCTACAATGAGCAGTTCTTC	CSAIRQGLSSYNEQFF
TRBV11-2	-	13	-	TRBJ1-6	TGTGCCAGCAGCTTAGACAGGGCGGCACCCCTCCACTTT	CASSLDRAAPLHF
TRBV7-8	-	14	-	TRBJ1-2	TGTGCCAGCAGCTTAGAGGGGATGGACTATGGCTACACCTTC	CASSLEGMDYGYTF
TRBV10-3	-	17	TRBD1	TRBJ2-1	TGTGCCATCAGGGGGACAGGGGGCCATCAGACCTACAATGAGCAGTTCTTC	CAIRGTGGHQTYNEQFF
TRBV5-4	-	15	-	TRBJ1-1	TGTGCCAGCAGCTCCTACAGGGAGGGCAACACTGAAGCTTTCTTT	CASSSYREGNTEAFF
TRBV5-1	few	16	TRBD1	TRBJ2-1	TGCGCCAGCACTGCCATGGGTACAGGGGCGACCAATGAGCAGTTCTTC	CASTAMGTGATNEQFF
TRBV20-1	medium-sized	14	-	TRBJ2-4	TGCAGTGCTAGAGGCAGCCGGTTGGGAAACATTCAGTACTTC	CSARGSRLGNIQYF
TRBV5-4	few	14	-	TRBJ2-3	TGTGCCAGCACTAGGGGAGGAGGTGCAGATACGCAGTATTTT	CASTRGGGADTQYF
TRBV5-1	-	14	TRBD1	TRBJ1-2	TGCGCCAGCAGCTTCGGGACAGCTAACTATGGCTACACCTTC	CASSFGTANYGYTF
TRBV2	-	13	-	TRBJ1-2	TGTGCCTTCAAGAGAGACGCCTCCTATGGCTACACCTTC	CAFKRDASYGYTF
TRBV7-9	once	14	-	TRBJ2-1	TGTGCCAGCAGCTTAGAGGGGGTTAAGAATGAGCAGTTCTTC	CASSLEGVKNEQFF
TRBV6-2/TRBV6-3	-	14	-	TRBJ1-6	TGTGCCAGCAGTTACCGGACTTTCAATTCACCCCTCCACTTT	CASSYRTFNSPLHF
TRBV20-1	-	11	-	TRBJ1-6	TGCAGTGCTCGGGATAATTCACCCCTCCACTTT	CSARDNSPLHF
TRBV5-6	hyperexpanded	17	TRBD1	TRBJ1-2	TGTGCCAGCAGCCGTCCCGGGACAGGGGGCGCGGCCTATGGCTACACCTTC	CASSRPGTGGAAYGYTF
TRBV28	-	14	-	TRBJ1-1	TGTGCCAGCATCGAATCAGGTGGGAACACTGAAGCTTTCTTT	CASIESGGNTEAFF
TRBV6-5	-	13	-	TRBJ1-2	TGTGCCAGCAGTTACTCGACTGCGTATGGCTACACCTTC	CASSYSTAYGYTF
TRBV2	-	13	-	TRBJ1-4	TGTGCCAGCAGTGAACTATTAGTGGAAAAACTGTTTTTT	CASSELLVEKLFF
TRBV5-1	-	17	TRBD1	TRBJ1-1	TGCGCCAGCACCCCGGGGGGATGGGACAGAAAGAACACTGAAGCTTTCTTT	CASTPGGWDRKNTEAFF
TRBV6-1	-	13	-	TRBJ1-5	TGTGCCAGCAGCTCCGACAGTAATCAGCCCCAGCATTTT	CASSSDSNQPQHF
TRBV28	-	16	TRBD1	TRBJ2-2	TGTGCCAGCAGTTCTAGGACAGGGGCGAACACCGGGGAGCTGTTTTTT	CASSSRTGANTGELFF
TRBV7-8	few	16	TRBD1	TRBJ1-5	TGTGCCAGCAGCTTAGCGCCGGACAGGGCGAGTCAGCCCCAGCATTTT	CASSLAPDRASQPQHF
TRBV7-9	-	16	TRBD1	TRBJ2-2	TGTGCCAGCAGCTCCCACAGGGGTGCATACACCGGGGAGCTGTTTTTT	CASSSHRGAYTGELFF
TRBV6-2/TRBV6-3	few	14	TRBD1	TRBJ1-2	TGTGCCAGCAGTTACCGACAGGGTCCCTATGGCTACACCTTC	CASSYRQGPYGYTF
TRBV7-2	-	20	-	TRBJ2-1	TGTGCCAGCAGCTTAGATTTTCTGCCCTGGCGGCATTTATCCAGACATGAGCAGTTCTTC	CASSLDFLPWRHLSRHEQFF
TRBV7-8	-	12	-	TRBJ2-7	TGTGCCAGCAGCTCCTACTCCTACGAGCAGTACTTC	CASSSYSYEQYF
TRBV7-6	few	13	-	TRBJ2-2	TGTGCCAGCAGCCCGCAGAACACCGGGGAGCTGTTTTTT	CASSPQNTGELFF
TRBV5-1	few	16	-	TRBJ2-7	TGCGCCAGCAGCTTGGCCGGGGGGCAGGGAGAGTACGAGCAGTACTTC	CASSLAGGQGEYEQYF
TRBV21-1	few	16	-	TRBJ2-2	TGTGCCAGCAGCGCCGGGCAGGGGGCGCCCCCCGGGGAGCTGTTTTTT	CASSAGQGAPPGELFF
TRBV6-1	-	16	-	TRBJ1-6	TGTGCCAGCCGGGAGGGAAGAAGTTTGCTGATTTCACCCCTCCACTTT	CASREGRSLLISPLHF
TRBV4-3	-	18	-	TRBJ2-2	TGCGCCAGCAGCCCAGGACTGTGGCAGGCCTCCAACACCGGGGAGCTGTTTTTT	CASSPGLWQASNTGELFF
TRBV7-2	-	13	-	TRBJ1-3	TGTGCCAGCAGCCCCGCTTCTGGGGACACCATATATTTT	CASSPASGDTIYF
TRBV5-1	medium-sized	18	TRBD2	TRBJ2-3	TGCGCCAGCAGCTTGTTGGGACTAGAGATGGGCTTGGGAGATACGCAGTATTTT	CASSLLGLEMGLGDTQYF
TRBV12-3/TRBV12-4	-	14	-	TRBJ1-5	TGTGCCAGCAGTTTAACAGGTAACAATCAGCCCCAGCATTTT	CASSLTGNNQPQHF
TRBV18	-	15	-	TRBJ2-7	TGTGCCAGCTCACCAGCCTCAGTTGGGTCCTACGAGCAGTACTTC	CASSPASVGSYEQYF
TRBV12-3/TRBV12-4	-	13	-	TRBJ2-5	TGTGCCAGCAGTCCAAACATAGCCGGGGGCCAGTACTTC	CASSPNIAGGQYF
TRBV29-1	-	12	TRBD1	TRBJ2-7	TGCAGCGTTGATGACAGGGGGGACGAGCAGTACTTC	CSVDDRGDEQYF
TRBV20-1	-	15	-	TRBJ1-1	TGCAGTGCTAGAGATCCTGGCAGGGTGAACACTGAAGCTTTCTTT	CSARDPGRVNTEAFF
TRBV10-3	-	18	TRBD2	TRBJ2-3	TGTGCCATCAGCCGAGCCCTGGGACTAGCGGAAAGCACAGATACGCAGTATTTT	CAISRALGLAESTDTQYF
TRBV7-3	few	14	-	TRBJ2-5	TGTGCCAGCAGCTTGGGGGTGGTGGTAGAGACCCAGTACTTC	CASSLGVVVETQYF
TRBV20-1	few	14	-	TRBJ2-1	TGCAGTGCTCTGACTAGTCTTGCGGACAATGAGCAGTTCTTC	CSALTSLADNEQFF
TRBV6-2/TRBV6-3	-	15	-	TRBJ2-3	TGTGCCAGCACAAGGGACATCCGTAGCACAGATACGCAGTATTTT	CASTRDIRSTDTQYF
TRBV6-2/TRBV6-3	few	14	-	TRBJ1-6	TGTGCCAGCACCTTGACACAGAAGAATTCACCCCTCCACTTT	CASTLTQKNSPLHF